A selection of T cell receptor beta chains follows, all from one sample in a study of response to subunit inactivated influenza vaccine. TCRdb re-analysed the RT-PCR reads in MiXCR, keeping a single row per CDR3 protein. The sample holds 500,000 to 600,000 distinct CDR3 sequences, around 10% seen once. This same sample was also part of a study on T cells expressing NK-cell markers.

Sample: PBMCs from blood, taken on the day of vaccination. These receptor sequences come from a man aged 50-59 years who received an inactivated influenza vaccine. Both conserved end residues are part of each CDR3.

TRBV7-9,TRBJ1-5,CASSLVVSGKGQPQHF
TRBV5-1,TRBJ2-7,CASSIGTSSYEQYF
TRBV3-1,TRBJ2-5,CATGRGVGETQYF
TRBV29-1,TRBJ1-1,CSHHPRGRGTEAFF
TRBV7-2,TRBJ2-3,CASSLSPPRRGTDTQYF
TRBV27,TRBJ2-5,CASSQGQGGTQYF
TRBV24-1,TRBJ2-3,CATSRQGGRDTQYF
TRBV12-3/TRBV12-4,TRBJ2-3,CASSPGRLAGRGDYTDTQYF
TRBV5-6,TRBJ2-3,CASKLTGTDTQYF
TRBV7-9,TRBJ2-7,CASSQSLSSYEQYF
TRBV12-3/TRBV12-4,TRBJ2-7,CASSLAGGSGSYEQYF
TRBV6-6,TRBJ2-3,CASTWTLLTQYF
TRBV9,TRBJ2-7,CASSPSGLASEQYF
TRBV6-2/TRBV6-3,TRBJ2-1,CATLGLVPYNEQFF
TRBV7-9,TRBJ2-1,CASSPRRGAAYNEQFF
TRBV10-3,TRBJ1-3,CAISAGDNSGNTIYF
TRBV7-9,TRBJ2-4,CASSQPGQVKNIQYF
TRBV10-3,TRBJ1-4,CAISHERGSNEKLFF
TRBV7-9,TRBJ2-7,CASSVSGTYEQYF
TRBV15,TRBJ2-6,CATSREGTGAGANVLTF
TRBV9,TRBJ2-1,CASSVDLAGAYNEQFF
TRBV18,TRBJ2-2,CASSASEALTGELFF
TRBV12-3/TRBV12-4,TRBJ2-5,CASSFKRGVFWAQYF
TRBV11-2,TRBJ1-1,CASSLENLNTEAFF
TRBV2,TRBJ2-1,CASSVISGPDNEQFF
TRBV4-1,TRBJ2-6,CASSLDSYRSGANVLTF
TRBV18,TRBJ2-5,CASSPRGSLETQYF
TRBV20-1,TRBJ2-1,CSALRANEQFF
TRBV27,TRBJ2-1,CASNILARGYNEQFF
TRBV6-5,TRBJ2-3,CASSSAGGLDTQYF
TRBV7-2,TRBJ2-1,CASSLGRGGSVNNEQFF
TRBV20-1,TRBJ2-5,CSAKRGGGAPETQYF
TRBV27,TRBJ1-3,CASSRARDGNTIYF
TRBV6-1,TRBJ2-2,CASSRNRGTNTGELFF
TRBV5-6,TRBJ2-3,CASSLRDRAYYF
TRBV4-2,TRBJ2-7,CASSQDAVLGQVGNEQYF
TRBV12-3/TRBV12-4,TRBJ1-1,CASSSGITEAFF
TRBV29-1,TRBJ2-1,CSVGKSGGTYNEQFF
TRBV29-1,TRBJ2-5,CSVELGMRYQETQYF
TRBV28,TRBJ2-6,CASSLYISSGANVLTF
TRBV5-1,TRBJ2-5,CASSHGTGGGQETQYF
TRBV2,TRBJ2-7,CASSTGTSGVGYEQYF
TRBV20-1,TRBJ2-7,CSASPGTYEQYF
TRBV6-1,TRBJ1-2,CASSEWQVETF
TRBV4-3,TRBJ2-3,CASSPLKRTDGTQYF
TRBV3-1,TRBJ2-1,CASSQTGEQFF
TRBV29-1,TRBJ2-2,CSVDLAGVTGELFF